The next 5 T cell receptor beta chains were all read from a single sample in a study of T cells in localized non-small cell lung cancer. This table comes from immunoSEQ multiplex PCR, and its TCRdb copy is limited to in-frame clones, with some not included. The sample consists of some 30,000 clones, approximately 78% of them appearing once. The input for sequencing was peripheral blood, taken before any cancer treatment. The receptors were sampled from a male donor aged 60 or older with stage II squamous cell lung carcinoma.

Only a few counts were recorded for this clone. The V and J genes are TRBV18 and TRBJ1-1; tentative D call: TRBD1 (6 bases). The CDR3 runs to 12 residues. Looked up from germline, CDR1 is KGHSH and CDR2 is LQKENI. V was clipped by 3 bases and J by 8 bases, with 10 bases between them. The CDR3 DNA reads as TGTGCCAGCTCACCCTCAGGGGAAGAAGCTTTCTTT. Protein product: CASSPSGEEAFF.

CDR3 coding DNA: TGTGCCAGCAGCACGGTAGCGGGGGGCAGCACAGATACGCAGTATTTT. Amino acid sequence: CASSTVAGGSTDTQYF. The V gene is TRBV5-4, the J gene TRBJ2-3, with TRBD2 matching over 10 bases. The CDR3 spans 16 residues. Germline CDR1 reads SGHNT; CDR2 reads YYREEE (reference sequence). J lost 0 bases, V lost 4 bases, and 5 bases had no gene match.

V usage is TRBV5-4 and J usage is TRBJ2-7; 10 nucleotides align to TRBD2. Trimming at V came to 3 bases and at J to 3 bases, leaving 6 bases not matched to a gene. Germline V lookup: CDR1 SGHNT, CDR2 YYREEE (reference sequence). The CDR3 has 15 residues. The chain's CDR3 is CASSSGVAGGYEQYF. The DNA of the CDR3 is TGTGCCAGCAGCTCGGGGGTAGCGGGAGGCTACGAGCAGTACTTC.

The rearrangement links TRBV19 to TRBJ2-1; 10 bases fit TRBD2. V lost 3 bases and J lost 7; bases outside the gene matches: 9. Germline-derived CDR1 and CDR2 are LNHDA and SQIVND (reference sequence). The CDR3 totals 16 residues. The CDR3 nucleotides are TGTGCCAGTAGTATGCCTAGCGGGAGTGGTCGAAATGAGCAGTTCTTC. It yields the protein CASSMPSGSGRNEQFF.

As regards this clone: Other DNA sequences in the sample encode the same CDR3. This chain uses TRBV18 with TRBJ1-1; D gene unclear. V dropped 2 bases and J dropped 2 bases, with 12 bases sitting between them. Germline V gene data show CDR1 as KGHSH and CDR2 as LQKENI. The CDR3 spans 15 residues. CDR3 sequence (DNA): TGTGCCAGCTCACCAACGGGGTATTATAACACTGAAGCTTTCTTT. This encodes CASSPTGYYNTEAFF.